A single sample gave rise to the 6 T cell receptor beta chains below, sequenced in a study of blood T cell repertoires in COVID-19. The assay was immunoSEQ multiplex PCR, and TCRdb's table has in-frame clones only and misses some. The table has about 58,000 clones, around 83% seen once. The sample comprised peripheral blood. Every receptor here comes from a man aged 45-60 years with COVID-19, enrolled during active disease.

This chain links TRBV30 with TRBJ1-1; D possibly corresponds to TRBD1 (5 bases). The CDR3 runs to 13 residues. V lost 3 bases to trimming and J lost 4 bases, with 12 bases between them. Germline V gene data show CDR1 as GTSNPN and CDR2 as SVGIG (reference sequence). The CDR3 here is CAWSTGDATEAFF. CDR3 DNA sequence: TGTGCCTGGAGCACGGGGGATGCCACTGAAGCTTTCTTT.

The chain combines TRBV24-1 with TRBJ1-5; 7 bases fit TRBD1. The CDR3 covers 13 residues. The germline V gene encodes CDR1 KGHDR and CDR2 SFDVKD. Unmatched junction bases numbered 0, after V lost 7 bases and J lost 1 base. The chain's CDR3 is CATSRGSNQPQHF. DNA for the CDR3: TGTGCCACCAGCAGGGGGAGCAATCAGCCCCAGCATTTT.

This clone was observed once. This chain joins TRBV19 and TRBJ1-5; TRBD1 matches 8 bases. Germline loops: CDR1 LNHDA, CDR2 SQIVND (reference sequence). V trimming: 9 bases; J trimming: 4 bases; junction bases outside the gene matches: 5. The CDR3 extends over 13 amino acids. CDR3 protein: CASRGQGNQPQHF. CDR3 DNA sequence: TGTGCCAGCCGTGGACAGGGTAATCAGCCCCAGCATTTT.

The gene calls are TRBV9 and TRBJ2-3, with D perhaps matching TRBD2 (5 bases). CDR3 length equals 14 residues. Looked up from germline, CDR1 is SGDLS and CDR2 is YYNGEE. Trimming pared 1 base from V and 4 bases from J, leaving 10 bases between. CDR3 DNA sequence: TGTGCCAGCAGCGTATTGGGAGTGGCAGATACGCAGTATTTT. Residues: CASSVLGVADTQYF. The whole variable domain, remainder taken from reference TRBV9 and TRBJ2-3, is DSGVTQTPKHLITATGQRVTLRCSPRSGDLSVYWYQQSLDQGLQFLIQYYNGEERAKGNILERFSAQQFPDLHSELNLSSLELGDSALYFCASSVLGVADTQYFGPGTRLTVL.

V is TRBV25-1 and J is TRBJ2-7; maybe TRBD2 (7 bases). Per the germline V gene, CDR1 is MGHDK and CDR2 is SYGVNS. V was pared by 1 base and J by 1 base, with 14 bases between. This CDR3 has 16 residues. The CDR3 reads CASSEWGGGQSYEQYF. The CDR3 DNA reads as TGTGCCAGCAGTGAATGGGGAGGGGGACAATCCTACGAGCAGTACTTC.

The chain joins TRBV19 to TRBJ2-7; 7 bases are a match to TRBD1. The CDR3 consists of 14 residues. The germline V gene encodes CDR1 LNHDA and CDR2 SQIVND (reference sequence). The trim removed 4 bases at V and 3 bases at J, leaving 6 bases unmatched. The CDR3 coding sequence is TGTGCCAGTAGTAACCGGGACAGACGCTACGAGCAGTACTTC. This gives the protein CASSNRDRRYEQYF.